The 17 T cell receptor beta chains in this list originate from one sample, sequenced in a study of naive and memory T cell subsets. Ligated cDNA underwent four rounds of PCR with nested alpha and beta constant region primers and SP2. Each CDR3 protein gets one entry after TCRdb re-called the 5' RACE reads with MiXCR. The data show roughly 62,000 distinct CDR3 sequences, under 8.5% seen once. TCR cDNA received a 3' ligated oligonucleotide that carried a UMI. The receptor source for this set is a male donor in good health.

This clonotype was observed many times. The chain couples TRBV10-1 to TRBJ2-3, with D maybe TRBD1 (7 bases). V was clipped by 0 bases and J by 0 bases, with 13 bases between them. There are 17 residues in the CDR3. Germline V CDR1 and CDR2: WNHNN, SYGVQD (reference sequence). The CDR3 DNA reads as TGCGCCAGCAGTGAGTCGATGACAGGGACTAGCACAGATACGCAGTATTTT. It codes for CASSESMTGTSTDTQYF.

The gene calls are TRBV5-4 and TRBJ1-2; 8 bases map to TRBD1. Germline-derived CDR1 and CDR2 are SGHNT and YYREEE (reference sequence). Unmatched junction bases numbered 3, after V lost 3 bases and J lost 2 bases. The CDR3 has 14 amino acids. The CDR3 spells CASSSGQANYGYTF. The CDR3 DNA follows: TGTGCCAGCAGCTCGGGACAGGCGAACTATGGCTACACCTTC.

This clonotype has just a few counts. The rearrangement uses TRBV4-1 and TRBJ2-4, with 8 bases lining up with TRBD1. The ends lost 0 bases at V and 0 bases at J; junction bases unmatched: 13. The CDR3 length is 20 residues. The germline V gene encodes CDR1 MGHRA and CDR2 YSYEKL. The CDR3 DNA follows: TGCGCCAGCAGCCAAGAATCGGACAGGGTAACGGGTAGAGCCAAAAACATTCAGTACTTC. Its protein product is CASSQESDRVTGRAKNIQYF.

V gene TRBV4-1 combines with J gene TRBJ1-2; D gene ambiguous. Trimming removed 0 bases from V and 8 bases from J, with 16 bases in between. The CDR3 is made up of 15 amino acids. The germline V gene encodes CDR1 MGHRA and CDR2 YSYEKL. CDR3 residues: CASSQEPTGLGGYTF. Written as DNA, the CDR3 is TGCGCCAGCAGCCAAGAACCGACGGGTCTCGGAGGCTACACCTTC.

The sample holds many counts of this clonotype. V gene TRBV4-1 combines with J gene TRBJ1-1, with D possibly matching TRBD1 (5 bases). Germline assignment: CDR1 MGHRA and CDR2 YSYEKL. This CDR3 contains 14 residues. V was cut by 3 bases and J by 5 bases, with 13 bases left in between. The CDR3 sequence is CASSQPDEGTEAFF. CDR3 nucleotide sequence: TGCGCCAGCAGCCAGCCGGACGAGGGGACTGAAGCTTTCTTT.

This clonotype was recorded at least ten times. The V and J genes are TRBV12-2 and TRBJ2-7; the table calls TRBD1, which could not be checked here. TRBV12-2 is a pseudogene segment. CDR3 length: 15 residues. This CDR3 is CASRLGGQGANEQYF. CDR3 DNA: TGTGCAAGTCGCTTAGGTGGACAGGGGGCCAACGAGCAGTACTTC.

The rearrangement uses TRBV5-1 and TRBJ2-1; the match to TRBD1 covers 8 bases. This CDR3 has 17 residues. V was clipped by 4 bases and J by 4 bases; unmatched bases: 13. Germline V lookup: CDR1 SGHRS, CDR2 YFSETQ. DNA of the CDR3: TGCGCCAGCAGCCCCAAGACAGGGGAAATCCCATACAATGAGCAGTTCTTC. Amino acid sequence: CASSPKTGEIPYNEQFF.

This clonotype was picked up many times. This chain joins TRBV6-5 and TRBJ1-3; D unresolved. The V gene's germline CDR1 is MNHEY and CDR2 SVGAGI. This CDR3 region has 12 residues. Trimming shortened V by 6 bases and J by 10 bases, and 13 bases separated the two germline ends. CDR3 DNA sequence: TGTGCCAGCAGCTATAACGGGAGAACCATATATTTT. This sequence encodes CASSYNGRTIYF.

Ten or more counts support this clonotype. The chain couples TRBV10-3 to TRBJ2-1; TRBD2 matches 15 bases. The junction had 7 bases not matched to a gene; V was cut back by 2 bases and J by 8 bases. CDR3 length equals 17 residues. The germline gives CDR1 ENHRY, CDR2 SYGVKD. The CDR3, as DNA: TGTGCCATCAGTGAGGGACTAGCGGGGGGGCCTACAGATGAGCAGTTCTTC. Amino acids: CAISEGLAGGPTDEQFF.

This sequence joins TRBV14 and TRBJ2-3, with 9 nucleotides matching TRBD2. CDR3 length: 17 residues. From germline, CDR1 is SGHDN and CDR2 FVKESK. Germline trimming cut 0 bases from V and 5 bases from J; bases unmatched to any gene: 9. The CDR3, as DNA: TGTGCCAGCAGCCAAGATGTGGCGGGAGGGCCAGGAGATACGCAGTATTTT. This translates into CASSQDVAGGPGDTQYF.

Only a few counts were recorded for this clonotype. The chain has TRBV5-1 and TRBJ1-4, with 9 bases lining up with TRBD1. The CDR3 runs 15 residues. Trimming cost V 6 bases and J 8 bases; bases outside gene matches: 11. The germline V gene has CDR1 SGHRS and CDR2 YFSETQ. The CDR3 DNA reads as TGCGCCAGCACTCGGACAGGGGCTTTACGGGAAAAACTGTTTTTT. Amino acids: CASTRTGALREKLFF. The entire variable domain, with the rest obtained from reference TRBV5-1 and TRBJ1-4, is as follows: KAGVTQTPRYLIKTRGQQVTLSCSPISGHRSVSWYQQTPGQGLQFLFEYFSETQRNKGNFPGRFSGRQFSNSRSEMNVSTLELGDSALYLCASTRTGALREKLFFGSGTQLSVL.

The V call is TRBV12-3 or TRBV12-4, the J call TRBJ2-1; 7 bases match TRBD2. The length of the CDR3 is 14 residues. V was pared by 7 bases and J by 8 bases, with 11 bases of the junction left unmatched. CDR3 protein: CASTDRSGIDEQFF. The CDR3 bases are TGTGCCAGCACCGACAGAAGCGGGATAGATGAGCAGTTCTTC.

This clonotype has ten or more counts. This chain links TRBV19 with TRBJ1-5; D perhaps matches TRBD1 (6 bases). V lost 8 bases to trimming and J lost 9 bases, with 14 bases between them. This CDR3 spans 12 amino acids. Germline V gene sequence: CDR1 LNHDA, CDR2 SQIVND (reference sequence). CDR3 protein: CASGGGSRPQHF. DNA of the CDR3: TGTGCCAGTGGGGGCGGTAGCCGGCCCCAGCATTTT.

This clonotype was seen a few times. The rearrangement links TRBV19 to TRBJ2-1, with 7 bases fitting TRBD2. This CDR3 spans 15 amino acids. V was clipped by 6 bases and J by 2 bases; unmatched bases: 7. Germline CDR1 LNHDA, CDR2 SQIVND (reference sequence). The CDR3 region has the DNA TGTGCCAGTAGGGCCTCTAGCGGACCCTACAATGAGCAGTTCTTC. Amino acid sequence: CASRASSGPYNEQFF.

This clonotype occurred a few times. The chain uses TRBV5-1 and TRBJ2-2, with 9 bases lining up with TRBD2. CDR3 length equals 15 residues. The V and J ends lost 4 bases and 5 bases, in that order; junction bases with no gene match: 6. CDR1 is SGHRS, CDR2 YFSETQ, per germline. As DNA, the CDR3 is TGCGCCAGCAGCCCGGGGACTAGCAATACCGGGGAGCTGTTTTTT. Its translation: CASSPGTSNTGELFF.

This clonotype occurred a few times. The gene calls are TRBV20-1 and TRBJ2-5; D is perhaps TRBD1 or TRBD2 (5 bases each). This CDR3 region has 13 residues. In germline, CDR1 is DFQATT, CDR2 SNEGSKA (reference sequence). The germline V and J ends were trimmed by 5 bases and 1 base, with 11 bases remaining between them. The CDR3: CSALSGGQETQYF. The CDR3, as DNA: TGCAGTGCTCTTTCTGGGGGCCAAGAGACCCAGTACTTC.

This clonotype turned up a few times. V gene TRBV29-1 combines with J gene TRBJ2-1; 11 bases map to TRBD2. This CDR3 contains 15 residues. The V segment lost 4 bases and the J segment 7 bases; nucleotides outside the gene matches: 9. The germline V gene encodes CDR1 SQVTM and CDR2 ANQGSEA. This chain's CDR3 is CSVVGSGRAINEQFF. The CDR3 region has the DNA TGCAGCGTTGTGGGTAGCGGGAGGGCCATTAATGAGCAGTTCTTC.